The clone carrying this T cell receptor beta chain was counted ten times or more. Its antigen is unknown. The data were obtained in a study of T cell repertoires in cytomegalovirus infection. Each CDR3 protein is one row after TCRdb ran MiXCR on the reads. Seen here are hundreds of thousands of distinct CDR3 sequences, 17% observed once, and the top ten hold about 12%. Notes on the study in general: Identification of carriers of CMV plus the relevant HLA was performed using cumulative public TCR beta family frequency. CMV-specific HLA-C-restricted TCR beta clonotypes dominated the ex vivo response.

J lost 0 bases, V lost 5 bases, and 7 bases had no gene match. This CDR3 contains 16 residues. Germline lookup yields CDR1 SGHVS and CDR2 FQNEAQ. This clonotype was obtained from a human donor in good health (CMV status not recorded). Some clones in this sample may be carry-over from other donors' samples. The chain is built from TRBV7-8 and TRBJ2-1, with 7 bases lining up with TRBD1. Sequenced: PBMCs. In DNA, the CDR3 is TGTGCCAGCAGCAGAGTACAGGGGAGCTCCTACAATGAGCAGTTCTTC. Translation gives CASSRVQGSSYNEQFF.